This T cell receptor (beta chain) was captured in a study of blood T cell repertoires in COVID-19. Study in general: Samples of COVID-19 (acute and convalescent) were obtained from the United States, Italy and Spain.

Study processing details: Reference gene primer amplification in the assay estimated nucleated cell counts. The table came from immunoSEQ multiplex PCR; TCRdb's copy has only in-frame clones and leaves some out. The V and J calls and clone size come from that table; D and trimming were worked out from the DNA. The table lists approximately 140,000 clones, roughly 87% of them singletons. This CDR3 comprises 15 residues. Trimming pared 1 base from V and 1 base from J, leaving 10 bases between. Germline V gives CDR1 LGHNT, CDR2 FRNRAP. This TCR came from a woman aged 60-75 years with active or convalescent COVID-19. This sequence joins TRBV12-5 and TRBJ1-1; tentatively, D is TRBD1 (6 bases). Sequencing used peripheral blood. The CDR3 reads CASGLEQGGNTEAFF. CDR3 sequence (DNA): TGTGCTAGTGGTTTGGAACAGGGTGGGAACACTGAAGCTTTCTTT.